The T cell receptor (beta chain) described here comes from a study of human T cells and chemical hapten exposure. The study's findings and limits: Sensitization with DPC brought no change to TCRs above 1 in 1000 in frequency.

In the case of this clonotype: The antigen remains undetermined.

The CDR3 runs to 14 residues. Germline CDR1 is SEHNR and CDR2 is FQNEAQ (reference sequence). V was trimmed by 5 bases and J by 1 base, leaving 11 bases between them. TCRdb reprocessed the RACE reads via MiXCR and lists one record per CDR3 protein. Of some 60,000 distinct CDR3 sequences detected, 9.5% to 15% appear once; the ten largest clones hold 2.4%. This sample's time point: patch test 3, about 24 weeks after DPC sensitization. The treatment was: therapeutic diphenylcyclopropenone sensitization with weekly scalp DPC. Blood draws came first, before each patch test. This sample comprised whole blood, obtained in connection with sensitization to the hapten diphenylcyclopropenone (DPC). The chain joins TRBV7-9 to TRBJ1-1; D not certain. This TCR came from a man younger than 45 with alopecia areata. Some clones in this sample may be carry-over from other donors' samples. CDR3 bases: TGTGCCAGCAGCGGAGAATGGGGGAACACTGAAGCTTTCTTT. It translates to CASSGEWGNTEAFF.